Given below is one T cell receptor beta chain in context. Germline CDR1 reads LNHDA; CDR2 reads SQIVND (reference sequence). Trimming removed 4 bases from V and 0 bases from J, with 12 bases in between. The CDR3 contains 15 residues. The source of the sample is a study of blood T cell repertoires in COVID-19. Study-level background: Collection of acute and convalescent COVID-19 samples took place in the United States, Italy and Spain. T cells, B-cell-depleted T cells, or PBMCs provided the cDNA or gDNA that served as material.

In the authors' methods: Reference gene primers were amplified, and this amplification served to estimate nucleated cell counts. The data were produced by immunoSEQ multiplex PCR, yet TCRdb's version contains in-frame clones alone and is incomplete. The D gene and trimming were derived from the DNA, and the V and J assignments and clone size from that table. The profile shows tens of thousands of clones, around 82% of them singletons. The chain is built from TRBV19 and TRBJ1-2; D remains unclear. This receptor was identified in a man aged 65 to 79 with acute or convalescent COVID-19. Sequencing was performed on peripheral blood. CDR3 in DNA: TGTGCCAGTAGTACCACGTTTCAGTCTAACTATGGCTACACCTTC. Amino acids: CASSTTFQSNYGYTF.